The entry below gives a single T cell receptor (beta chain) sequence along with its context. The antigen is undetermined. This CDR3 contains 14 residues. Germline V lookup: CDR1 SQVTM, CDR2 ANQGSEA. V gave up 7 bases and J gave up 9 bases; unmatched junction bases: 8. The data belong to a study of T cell repertoires in cytomegalovirus infection. Study-level information: The public TCR beta signatures pointed to both CMV infection and matching HLA type. Study findings and constraints: Dominant in the ex vivo response were TCR beta clonotypes restricted by HLA-C and specific for CMV.

MiXCR, run by TCRdb on the reads, gives a single entry per CDR3 protein. The data show roughly 500,000 distinct CDR3 sequences, approximately 42% seen once. This specimen was cultured PBMCs, taken from culture after CMV antigen stimulation. This receptor was obtained from a human donor in good health (CMV status not recorded). Some clones in this sample may be carry-over from other donors' samples. This chain joins TRBV29-1 and TRBJ2-1, with 14 nucleotides matching TRBD2. Here the CDR3 DNA reads TGCAGCGCGCATGGGACTAGCGGGGGTACTGAGCAGTTCTTC. Its protein product is CSAHGTSGGTEQFF.